Following are 9 T cell receptor beta chains from one sample sequenced in a study of control samples from healthy donors and cancer patients. Generated by immunoSEQ multiplex PCR, the TCRdb table keeps only in-frame clones and is missing some. The table records 100,000 to 150,000 clones, 92% of them present only once. The sample consisted of blood. These receptors were obtained from a woman in her 50s in good health.

The chain has TRBV21-1 and TRBJ1-2; the D call TRBD1 from the table was never checked on the DNA. TRBV21-1 is a pseudogene segment. CDR3 length: 13 amino acids. CDR3 in DNA: TGTGCCAGCAGCTCCCCTCGGGACAGCAGACACACCTTC. Its protein is CASSSPRDSRHTF.

In this sample, this clone turned up once. J is TRBJ2-6 and V is TRBV5-1; no firm D call. CDR3 length equals 15 residues. The germline V gene has CDR1 SGHRS and CDR2 YFSETQ. With 0 bases removed from V and 2 bases from J, the gap between germline ends came to 6 bases. This chain's CDR3 is CASSLAGPGANVLTF. CDR3 bases: TGCGCCAGCAGCTTGGCTGGCCCTGGGGCCAACGTCCTGACTTTC.

The chain combines TRBV5-4 with TRBJ2-3, with a tentative D call TRBD2 (6 bases). V gave up 4 bases and J gave up 3 bases, with 15 bases separating them. Germline-derived CDR1 and CDR2 are SGHNT and YYREEE (reference sequence). The CDR3 contains 15 residues. The CDR3 nucleotides read TGTGCCAGCAGCGCAACTAGCTTCGGGACAGATACGCAGTATTTT. Protein sequence: CASSATSFGTDTQYF.

The chain is built from TRBV19 and TRBJ2-7; D might be TRBD2 (5 bases). This CDR3 region has 15 residues. Germline V CDR1 and CDR2: LNHDA, SQIVND (reference sequence). The ends were cut back, 5 bases at V and 2 bases at J, with 16 bases in the middle. CDR3: CASSLQAGKAYEQYF. CDR3 DNA sequence: TGTGCCAGTAGTCTCCAGGCGGGCAAAGCCTACGAGCAGTACTTC.

The gene calls are TRBV11-3 and TRBJ1-1, with TRBD1 matching over 9 bases. CDR3 length: 14 amino acids. Losses at the gene ends were 6 bases for V and 5 bases for J; bases not matched to a gene: 7. Germline V gene data show CDR1 as SGHNT and CDR2 as YENEEA. CDR3 in amino acids: CASSSGTGSTEAFF. CDR3 DNA sequence: TGTGCCAGCAGTTCCGGGACAGGGTCGACTGAAGCTTTCTTT.

Here the CDR3 DNA reads TGTGCCAGCAGCCAAGATCTCCAGAGGAACACTGAAGCTTTCTTT. Protein sequence: CASSQDLQRNTEAFF. The chain links TRBV3-1 (or the pseudogene TRBV3-2) to TRBJ1-1; D not resolved. The CDR3 length is 15 residues. CDR1 is LGHDT and CDR2 is YNNKEL in the germline V gene (reference sequence). The V end lost 0 bases, the J end lost 1 base, and 9 bases lay between the germline ends.

This sequence joins TRBV19 and TRBJ1-5, with 10 bases identical to TRBD1. This CDR3 comprises 17 residues. V lost 1 base to trimming and J lost 4 bases; unmatched junction nucleotides: 7. From germline, CDR1 is LNHDA and CDR2 SQIVND (reference sequence). The CDR3 reads CASSIGGQGLGNQPQHF. CDR3 in DNA: TGTGCCAGTAGTATAGGGGGACAGGGGTTGGGTAATCAGCCCCAGCATTTT.

V is TRBV2 and J is TRBJ1-2; maybe TRBD1 (6 bases). The CDR3 is made up of 16 amino acids. CDR1 SNHLY and CDR2 FYNNEI come from the germline V gene. V gave up 3 bases and J gave up 5 bases, with 19 bases separating them. CDR3 DNA: TGTGCCAGCAGTGAGTTTCAGGGGAGATCTCCTTATGGCTACACCTTC. Its translation is CASSEFQGRSPYGYTF.

Here the CDR3 DNA reads TGCGCCAGCAGCTTGGAAGGGCTGGAGCACTCCTACAATGAGCAGTTCTTC. Amino acids: CASSLEGLEHSYNEQFF. V usage is TRBV5-1 and J usage is TRBJ2-1; D remains ambiguous. Germline-derived CDR1 and CDR2 are SGHRS and YFSETQ. V was trimmed by 0 bases and J by 0 bases, leaving 13 bases between them. This CDR3 is 17 amino acids long.